The 2 T cell receptor beta chains below were found in one sample sequenced in a study of T cell repertoires in cytomegalovirus infection. Using its own MiXCR run on the reads, TCRdb lists one record per CDR3 protein. The sample has around 120,000 distinct CDR3 sequences; under 45% are singletons. These receptors' antigens are unknown. The source was CD8+ T cells from cultured PBMCs, collected from culture after CMV antigen stimulation. The receptors come from a human donor in good health (CMV status not recorded). Some clones in this sample may be carry-over from other donors' samples.

The chain is built from TRBV7-2 and TRBJ1-1; unclear D gene. The CDR3 loop spans 15 amino acids. Looked up from germline, CDR1 is SGHTA and CDR2 is FQGNSA. The V end was cut by 8 bases, the J end by 7 bases, with 23 bases between. Here the CDR3 reads CASFRYLENNIEAFF. DNA for the CDR3: TGTGCCAGCTTCCGGTACCTGGAGAACAATATTGAAGCTTTCTTT.

The CDR3 region has the DNA TGTGCCAGCAGCCATCGGGCGTCAGATACGCAGTATTTT. Residues: CASSHRASDTQYF. This chain uses TRBV6-4 with TRBJ2-3; D is unclear. In germline, CDR1 is MRHNA, CDR2 SNTAGT. Trimming cost V 6 bases and J 4 bases, with 11 bases left between them. The CDR3 contains 13 residues.